This is a list of T cell receptor beta chains from one sample in a study of CD8 T cells in ankylosing spondylitis. TCRdb ran MiXCR on the 5' RACE reads and lists one entry per CDR3 protein. The table includes about 140,000 distinct CDR3 sequences, approximately 7.3% detected once. Specimen: blood, either unsorted or a sorted T cell fraction (not recorded which). The receptors were gathered from a female donor with ankylosing spondylitis or in good health (not recorded which). CDR3s include the opening cysteine and the closing phenylalanine or tryptophan. A D gene is named only where the DNA matches it firmly. The size of a clone is reported for some rows only, either as once, few or many, or as a class for expanded clones.

>TRBD2|few|TRBJ2-7|TRBV5-1|14
CASSSSGGSYEQYF
TGCGCCAGCAGCAGCTCGGGGGGCTCCTACGAGCAGTACTTC
>NA|NA|TRBJ2-2|TRBV30|15
CAWVQGERNTGELFF
TGTGCCTGGGTACAGGGAGAGAGAAACACCGGGGAGCTGTTTTTT
>NA|few|TRBJ2-5|TRBV4-2|16
CASSQAAQAGQETQYF
TGTGCCAGCAGCCAAGCGGCCCAGGCGGGGCAAGAGACCCAGTACTTC
>NA|many|TRBJ1-1|TRBV20-1|12
CSASRRNTEAFF
TGCAGTGCAAGCAGGAGGAACACTGAAGCTTTCTTT
>NA|few|TRBJ2-7|TRBV18|13
CASSTREVHEQYF
TGTGCCAGCTCAACCCGAGAGGTCCACGAGCAGTACTTC
>TRBD2|many|TRBJ2-1|TRBV5-1|13
CASSLGGGREQFF
TGCGCCAGCAGCTTGGGGGGAGGGAGAGAGCAGTTCTTC
>NA|many|TRBJ1-1|TRBV20-1|15
CSARVRAIVNTEAFF
TGCAGTGCTAGAGTCAGAGCGATAGTGAACACTGAAGCTTTCTTT
>NA|few|TRBJ2-7|TRBV7-2|15
CASSLEFGRVHEQYF
TGTGCCAGCAGCTTAGAATTCGGCAGGGTCCACGAGCAGTACTTC
>TRBD1|many|TRBJ2-7|TRBV7-2|16
CASSLAGGQGYYEQYF
TGTGCCAGCAGCTTAGCGGGGGGACAGGGCTACTACGAGCAGTACTTC
>TRBD1|many|TRBJ2-3|TRBV28|13
CASRKQGTDTQYF
TGTGCCAGCAGAAAACAGGGGACAGATACGCAGTATTTT
>NA|many|TRBJ1-4|TRBV21-1|16
CASSKRGAGELEKLFF
TGTGCCAGCAGCAAACGTGGTGCAGGGGAACTTGAAAAACTGTTTTTT
>NA|many|TRBJ2-7|TRBV28|15
CASSFPQGTTYEQYF
TGTGCCAGCAGTTTCCCACAGGGTACTACCTACGAGCAGTACTTC
>NA|many|TRBJ2-7|TRBV12-3/TRBV12-4|13
CASRALGGYEQYF
TGTGCCAGCAGGGCCTTGGGGGGTTACGAGCAGTACTTC
>TRBD1|many|TRBJ1-1|TRBV3-1|13
CASSQPGGTEAFF
TGTGCCAGCAGCCAACCAGGGGGTACTGAAGCTTTCTTT
>NA|many|TRBJ1-1|TRBV6-2/TRBV6-3|14
CASSTDTGFTEAFF
TGTGCCAGCAGTACCGACACAGGGTTTACTGAAGCTTTCTTT
>NA|many|TRBJ1-3|TRBV2|16
CASNTAGGPNGNTIYF
TGTGCCAGCAATACCGCTGGGGGGCCTAACGGAAACACCATATATTTT
>TRBD2|many|TRBJ2-5|TRBV5-1|14
CASRSGGAVETQYF
TGCGCCAGCAGAAGCGGGGGGGCAGTGGAGACCCAGTACTTC
>NA|many|TRBJ2-7|TRBV10-3|14
CAISAGRDLYEQYF
TGTGCCATCAGTGCGGGCAGGGACCTCTACGAGCAGTACTTC
>TRBD1|many|TRBJ1-6|TRBV5-1|14
CASSSGQLNSPLHF
TGCGCCAGCAGCTCGGGACAGCTAAATTCACCCCTCCACTTT
>NA|NA|TRBJ2-7|TRBV5-1|15
CASSLVPGGLYEQYF
TGCGCCAGCAGCTTGGTCCCCGGGGGCCTCTACGAGCAGTACTTC
>NA|many|TRBJ1-1|TRBV12-3/TRBV12-4|13
CASSRGTNLEAFF
TGTGCCAGCAGCCGGGGCACCAACCTTGAAGCTTTCTTT
>NA|NA|TRBJ2-3|TRBV5-1|16
CASSSHHGGSTDTQYF
TGCGCCAGCAGCTCCCACCACGGCGGTAGCACAGATACGCAGTATTTT
>NA|many|TRBJ1-2|TRBV7-2|13
CASSLLKGGGYTF
TGTGCCAGCAGCTTGCTCAAGGGGGGTGGCTACACCTTC
>NA|many|TRBJ1-1|TRBV12-3/TRBV12-4|18
CASSLTPAQGRGGTEAFF
TGTGCCAGCAGTTTAACCCCCGCGCAGGGGCGAGGTGGGACTGAAGCTTTCTTT
>NA|many|TRBJ2-2|TRBV2|13
CASSRLPSGELFF
TGTGCCAGCAGTAGACTACCAAGTGGGGAGCTGTTTTTT
>NA|many|TRBJ1-1|TRBV9|15
CASSVSNSSDMQAFF
TGTGCCAGCAGCGTAAGTAATAGCTCAGACATGCAAGCTTTCTTT
>NA|many|TRBJ1-1|TRBV9|14
CASSARGMGTEAFF
TGTGCCAGCAGCGCCAGGGGAATGGGGACTGAAGCTTTCTTT
>TRBD1|many|TRBJ2-7|TRBV9|15
CASSPGTANPYEQYF
TGTGCCAGCAGCCCAGGGACAGCCAACCCCTACGAGCAGTACTTC
>TRBD1|NA|TRBJ2-1|TRBV7-2|14
CASSKGQGNNEQFF
TGTGCCAGCAGCAAAGGACAGGGGAACAATGAGCAGTTCTTC
>NA|many|TRBJ2-5|TRBV4-1|16
CASSQLVVGSKETQYF
TGCGCCAGCAGCCAACTAGTTGTGGGTTCAAAAGAGACCCAGTACTTC
>NA|many|TRBJ2-3|TRBV4-3|15
CASSQVGGRTDTQYF
TGCGCCAGCAGCCAAGTGGGGGGCCGCACAGATACGCAGTATTTT
>NA|many|TRBJ1-2|TRBV6-5|14
CASSYSTVNYGYTF
TGTGCCAGCAGTTACTCGACGGTTAACTATGGCTACACCTTC
>NA|many|TRBJ2-3|TRBV12-3/TRBV12-4|16
CASSLDGPSSTDTQYF
TGTGCCAGCAGTCTCGATGGACCGTCTAGCACAGATACGCAGTATTTT
>NA|many|TRBJ2-2|TRBV6-5|14
CASSSRTVSGELFF
TGTGCCAGCAGTTCCCGGACTGTGAGCGGGGAGCTGTTTTTT
>NA|many|TRBJ2-1|TRBV7-3|17
CASSLSSGPTGRNEQFF
TGTGCCAGCAGCTTATCATCTGGGCCAACGGGCCGCAATGAGCAGTTCTTC
>NA|many|TRBJ2-3|TRBV7-2|16
CASSLVAGSSTDTQYF
TGTGCCAGCAGCTTAGTTGCGGGCTCTAGCACAGATACGCAGTATTTT
>NA|NA|TRBJ1-1|TRBV2|9
CAKNTEAFF
TGTGCCAAGAACACTGAAGCTTTCTTT
>TRBD1|many|TRBJ2-3|TRBV4-2|17
CASSQGGTGASTDTQYF
TGTGCCAGCAGCCAGGGAGGGACAGGGGCTAGCACAGATACGCAGTATTTT
>TRBD1|many|TRBJ1-1|TRBV12-3/TRBV12-4|16
CASSFYRGFLNTEAFF
TGTGCCAGCAGTTTCTACAGGGGGTTTCTGAACACTGAAGCTTTCTTT
>TRBD2|many|TRBJ2-1|TRBV29-1|14
CSVALAGGQHEQFF
TGCAGCGTTGCTTTGGCGGGGGGGCAGCATGAGCAGTTCTTC
>NA|NA|TRBJ2-5|TRBV28|16
CASSLRLWGSQETQYF
TGTGCCAGCAGTTTAAGGTTATGGGGATCCCAAGAGACCCAGTACTTC
>NA|many|TRBJ1-1|TRBV15|14
CATSRGDIDTEAFF
TGTGCCACCAGCAGAGGGGACATCGACACTGAAGCTTTCTTT
>NA|few|TRBJ2-2|TRBV18|15
CASSPRAGDTGELFF
TGTGCCAGCTCACCACGGGCAGGGGACACCGGGGAGCTGTTTTTT
>NA|many|TRBJ2-2|TRBV12-3/TRBV12-4|12
CASSSQGRELFF
TGTGCCAGCAGTTCTCAGGGCCGGGAGCTGTTTTTT
>NA|many|TRBJ2-5|TRBV12-3/TRBV12-4|15
CASSLRQGGQETQYF
TGTGCCAGCAGTTTGAGGCAGGGAGGCCAAGAGACCCAGTACTTC
>NA|few|TRBJ2-2|TRBV29-1|14
CSVREVVVTGELFF
TGCAGCGTTCGGGAAGTGGTTGTGACCGGGGAGCTGTTTTTT
>TRBD2|many|TRBJ2-3|TRBV20-1|12
CSARDVVAGGDF
TGCAGTGCTAGAGATGTTGTAGCGGGGGGGGATTTT
>NA|many|TRBJ2-3|TRBV5-1|15
CASSLVSGSTDTQYF
TGCGCCAGCAGCTTGGTTAGCGGAAGCACAGATACGCAGTATTTT
>NA|many|TRBJ2-3|TRBV3-1|14
CASSQLPVTDTQYF
TGTGCCAGCAGCCAACTACCGGTCACAGATACGCAGTATTTT
>NA|many|TRBJ2-7|TRBV15|13
CATSRGTDDEQYF
TGTGCCACCAGCAGAGGGACGGACGACGAGCAGTACTTC
>NA|many|TRBJ1-6|TRBV11-2|14
CASSSRGQYSPLHF
TGTGCCAGCAGCTCCCGCGGACAGTATTCACCCCTCCACTTT
>NA|many|TRBJ1-2|TRBV6-5|14
CASSYGQSTYGYTF
TGTGCCAGCAGTTATGGGCAGTCTACCTATGGCTACACCTTC
>NA|many|TRBJ1-1|TRBV4-3|14
CASSHPGPNTEAFF
TGCGCCAGCAGCCATCCGGGACCGAACACTGAAGCTTTCTTT